These 27 T cell receptor beta chains were all obtained from the same sample, sequenced in a study of blood T cell repertoires in COVID-19. The protocol was immunoSEQ multiplex PCR, while the TCRdb copy is restricted to in-frame clones and leaves out a portion. The sample has roughly 200,000 clones, 80% to 90% seen once. Specimen: PBMCs or T cells enriched from blood (not recorded which). All receptors derive from a woman aged 25 to 45 who had been exposed to COVID-19.

The gene calls are TRBV19 and TRBJ1-2; no clear D gene. Germline values: CDR1 LNHDA, CDR2 SQIVND (reference sequence). The CDR3 is 13 residues long. The CDR3 DNA sequence: TGTGCTTCGAGCCCCGGGATTAACTATGGCTACACCTTC. Amino acids: CASSPGINYGYTF.

CDR3 sequence (DNA): TGTGCCAGTACTCTTATCGGGTCGGACTATGGCTACACCTTC. Translation gives CASTLIGSDYGYTF. The V call is TRBV19, the J call TRBJ1-2; no clear D gene. The germline V gene encodes CDR1 LNHDA and CDR2 SQIVND (reference sequence). V was trimmed by 7 bases and J by 3 bases, leaving 15 bases between them. CDR3 length: 14 amino acids.

This clone has just a few counts. The rearrangement uses TRBV12-5 and TRBJ1-1, with 7 bases lining up with TRBD1. The CDR3 consists of 14 residues. The germline V gene has CDR1 LGHNT and CDR2 FRNRAP. Losses at the gene ends were 2 bases for V and 4 bases for J; bases not matched to a gene: 4. The CDR3 is CASGLSRGITEAFF. CDR3 DNA: TGTGCTAGTGGTTTGTCCAGGGGGATCACTGAAGCTTTCTTT.

The chain is built from TRBV6-1 and TRBJ2-7; D remains ambiguous. The V gene lost 3 bases and the J gene lost 4 bases, with 16 bases spanning the gap. CDR3 length: 15 residues. Germline CDR1 is MNHNS and CDR2 is SASEGT. CDR3 nucleotide sequence: TGTGCCAGCAGTGATTTGCAAAATCCCCTATACGAGCAGTACTTC. Protein product: CASSDLQNPLYEQYF.

The CDR3 DNA is TGTGCCAGCAGCTTAGATCAGGGGATAGCTGGGGCCAACGTCCTGACTTTC. It is translated as CASSLDQGIAGANVLTF. The rearrangement links TRBV11-2 to TRBJ2-6; D might be TRBD1 (6 bases). V lost 0 bases to trimming and J lost 2 bases, with 11 bases between them. The CDR3 length is 17 residues. Germline CDR1 reads SGHAT; CDR2 reads FQNNGV. Drawing the rest from reference TRBV11-2 and TRBJ2-6, the complete variable domain is EAGVAQSPRYKIIEKRQSVAFWCNPISGHATLYWYQQILGQGPKLLIQFQNNGVVDDSQLPKDRFSAERLKGVDSTLKIQPAKLEDSAVYLCASSLDQGIAGANVLTFGAGSRLTVL.

V usage is TRBV5-4 and J usage is TRBJ1-3; TRBD1 aligns across 7 bases. The CDR3 consists of 17 residues. The junction had 10 bases not matched to a gene; V was cut back by 4 bases and J by 0 bases. Germline loops: CDR1 SGHNT, CDR2 YYREEE (reference sequence). The DNA for the CDR3 is TGTGCCAGCAGCACATACAAACAGGGGAACTCTGGAAACACCATATATTTT. Protein: CASSTYKQGNSGNTIYF.

The chain combines TRBV3-1 (or the pseudogene TRBV3-2) with TRBJ1-3; D unclear. Trimming took off 1 base at V and 3 bases at J, with 7 bases between the two ends. Germline assignment: CDR1 LGHDT and CDR2 YNNKEL (reference sequence). The CDR3 loop spans 14 amino acids. The CDR3 here is CASSQVTVGNTIYF. The DNA for the CDR3 is TGTGCCAGCAGCCAAGTGACTGTTGGAAACACCATATATTTT.

This clone was seen a single time. This chain uses TRBV5-1 with TRBJ2-1, with 9 nucleotides matching TRBD1. Germline loops: CDR1 SGHRS, CDR2 YFSETQ. The junction had 5 bases not matched to a gene; V was cut back by 4 bases and J by 3 bases. This CDR3 spans 15 amino acids. This CDR3 is CASSTGQGGYNEQFF. The DNA for the CDR3 is TGCGCCAGCAGCACGGGACAGGGAGGCTACAATGAGCAGTTCTTC.

This rearrangement joins TRBV6-5 to TRBJ2-7; 7 nucleotides match TRBD1. Germline CDR1 MNHEY, CDR2 SVGAGI. CDR3 length: 14 amino acids. The J segment lost 2 bases and the V segment lost 7 bases, leaving 8 bases of the junction unmatched. The DNA for the CDR3 is TGTGCCAGCATGCTATCAGGGGGAACCTACGAGCAGTACTTC. Protein: CASMLSGGTYEQYF.

The J gene is TRBJ2-1, the V gene TRBV5-8; 8 nucleotides line up with TRBD1. V trimming: 2 bases; J trimming: 9 bases; junction bases outside the gene matches: 4. The CDR3 has 13 amino acids. Germline CDR1 reads SGHTS; CDR2 reads YDEGEE. The CDR3 sequence: CASSLFRGPEQFF. DNA of the CDR3: TGTGCCAGCAGCTTATTCAGGGGGCCTGAGCAGTTCTTC. The full variable domain, completed using reference TRBV5-8 and TRBJ2-1, is EAGVTQSPTHLIKTRGQQATLRCSPISGHTSVYWYQQALGLGLQFLLWYDEGEERNRGNFPPRFSGRQFPNYSSELNVNALELEDSALYLCASSLFRGPEQFFGPGTRLTVL.

The rearrangement uses TRBV6-5 and TRBJ2-7; D is ambiguous. This CDR3 is 11 amino acids long. Germline V lookup: CDR1 MNHEY, CDR2 SVGAGI. Trimming cost V 6 bases and J 3 bases, with 6 bases left between them. CDR3 DNA sequence: TGTGCCAGCAGGACAATCTACGAGCAGTACTTC. The encoded protein is CASRTIYEQYF.

The CDR3 protein is CATSRDGRGGNTEAFF. The CDR3 DNA follows: TGTGCCACCAGCAGAGATGGGAGGGGGGGGAACACTGAAGCTTTCTTT. The chain uses TRBV15 and TRBJ1-1, with D possibly matching TRBD1 (6 bases). V lost 0 bases to trimming and J lost 1 base, with 12 bases between them. CDR1 and CDR2 (germline): LNHNV, YYDKDF (reference sequence). The CDR3 sequence is 16 residues long.

This sequence joins TRBV9 and TRBJ1-2; 9 nucleotides agree with TRBD1. This CDR3 is built from 19 residues. V was pared by 4 bases and J by 6 bases, with 22 bases of the junction left unmatched. Germline values: CDR1 SGDLS, CDR2 YYNGEE. The CDR3 spells CASSSDSMGFTGGGNGYTF. DNA for the CDR3: TGTGCCAGCAGCTCAGACTCAATGGGCTTCACAGGGGGCGGTAATGGCTACACCTTC.

The V and J genes are TRBV11-2 and TRBJ1-2; 8 nucleotides align to TRBD1. The germline V gene encodes CDR1 SGHAT and CDR2 FQNNGV. V lost 5 bases to trimming and J lost 5 bases; unmatched junction nucleotides: 10. The CDR3 has 15 residues. CDR3 region: CASSPRQGIGYGYTF. The CDR3 nucleotides are TGTGCCAGCAGCCCCCGACAGGGGATCGGATATGGCTACACCTTC.

This CDR3 reads CASSSGTDRTRTF. In nucleotides, the CDR3 is TGTGCCAGCAGTTCCGGGACAGATAGAACCAGGACCTTC. The chain links TRBV12-3 or TRBV12-4 to TRBJ1-2; 7 bases fit TRBD1. Losses at the gene ends were 4 bases for V and 14 bases for J; bases not matched to a gene: 13. The CDR3 runs to 13 residues.

The chain combines TRBV19 with TRBJ1-4; no clear D. V was clipped by 7 bases and J by 7 bases, with 16 bases between them. The CDR3 is 14 amino acids. Germline lookup yields CDR1 LNHDA and CDR2 SQIVND (reference sequence). CDR3 sequence reads: CASNQGRKGEKLFF. CDR3 nucleotide sequence: TGTGCCAGTAATCAAGGGAGGAAGGGTGAAAAACTGTTTTTT.

This clone has a handful of counts. The rearrangement links TRBV5-6 to TRBJ2-2; tentative D call: TRBD1 (6 bases). Germline V gives CDR1 SGHDT, CDR2 YYEEEE. The CDR3 loop spans 15 amino acids. V was shortened by 1 base and J by 7 bases, with 14 bases between the two germline ends. CDR3 loop: CASSLYRERIGELFF. The CDR3 DNA reads as TGTGCCAGCAGCTTGTACAGGGAAAGAATCGGGGAGCTGTTTTTT.

The rearrangement uses TRBV28 and TRBJ1-3, with 9 bases matching TRBD1. Germline V lookup: CDR1 MDHEN, CDR2 SYDVKM. The CDR3 is 17 amino acids. Unmatched junction bases numbered 7, after V lost 3 bases and J lost 1 base. CDR3 loop: CASSLIRTGESGNTIYF. The CDR3 DNA reads TGTGCCAGCAGTTTGATCAGGACAGGGGAGTCTGGAAACACCATATATTTT. The entire variable domain, with the rest obtained from reference TRBV28 and TRBJ1-3, is as follows: DVKVTQSSRYLVKRTGEKVFLECVQDMDHENMFWYRQDPGLGLRLIYFSYDVKMKEKGDIPEGYSVSREKKERFSLILESASTNQTSMYLCASSLIRTGESGNTIYFGEGSWLTVV.

J is TRBJ1-2 and V is TRBV6-5, with D perhaps TRBD1 (5 bases). Germline V gene data show CDR1 as MNHEY and CDR2 as SVGAGI. The germline V and J ends were trimmed by 8 bases and 7 bases, with 17 bases remaining between them. This CDR3 is built from 13 residues. DNA of the CDR3: TGTGCCAGCGTGGTGGCGGGGCCGGGTGGCTACACCTTC. Its protein is CASVVAGPGGYTF.

The chain links TRBV19 to TRBJ2-3; D is ambiguous. Deletions cut 7 bases from V and 0 bases from J, with 11 bases between. Germline-derived CDR1 and CDR2 are LNHDA and SQIVND (reference sequence). This CDR3 is built from 14 residues. In DNA, the CDR3 is TGTGCCAGTACCCAGAAATCTAGCACAGATACGCAGTATTTT. Amino acids: CASTQKSSTDTQYF.

The V gene is TRBV6-5, the J gene TRBJ2-4; D is unresolved. This CDR3 contains 16 residues. V was shortened by 6 bases and J by 0 bases, with 15 bases between the two germline ends. Germline-derived CDR1 and CDR2 are MNHEY and SVGAGI. As DNA, the CDR3 is TGTGCCAGCAGCTACGACATCCGGCTAGCCAAAAACATTCAGTACTTC. This sequence encodes CASSYDIRLAKNIQYF.

The chain is built from TRBV19 and TRBJ1-2, with 8 bases fitting TRBD1. This CDR3 spans 14 amino acids. CDR1 is LNHDA and CDR2 is SQIVND in the germline V gene (reference sequence). V was clipped by 5 bases and J by 4 bases; unmatched bases: 6. DNA of the CDR3: TGTGCCAGTAGTCCGGACAGGGAAGGCTATGGCTACACCTTC. Residues: CASSPDREGYGYTF.

This clone was detected a few times. V and J are TRBV9 and TRBJ1-3; D unclear. The V end lost 4 bases, the J end lost 3 bases, and 14 bases lay between the germline ends. The CDR3 runs 15 residues. The germline CDR1 and CDR2 sequences are SGDLS and YYNGEE. The CDR3 bases are TGTGCCAGCAGCACCAGCGGCTCCCTTGGAAACACCATATATTTT. Its translation is CASSTSGSLGNTIYF.

This clone was recorded many times. The chain has TRBV7-3 and TRBJ2-2; 7 bases map to TRBD1. Trimming took 5 bases from V and 0 from J; bases not matched to a gene: 12. Germline V lookup: CDR1 SGHTA, CDR2 FQGTGA. The CDR3 length is 18 residues. The CDR3 sequence: CASSKGSTGTANTGELFF. CDR3 bases: TGTGCCAGCAGCAAGGGGAGCACCGGGACAGCGAACACCGGGGAGCTGTTTTTT.

The rearrangement uses TRBV6-5 and TRBJ2-7; possibly TRBD1 for D (6 bases). V lost 8 bases and J 4 bases, leaving 18 bases between the germline ends. CDR1 is MNHEY and CDR2 is SVGAGI in the germline V gene. The CDR3 contains 14 residues. CDR3 nucleotide sequence: TGTGCCAGCGAAGCAGGACAGATAACTTACGAGCAGTACTTC. It is translated as CASEAGQITYEQYF.

This clone was seen a handful of times. V gene TRBV5-4 combines with J gene TRBJ1-2, with no clear D. Germline V gives CDR1 SGHNT, CDR2 YYREEE (reference sequence). This CDR3 is 15 amino acids long. V was shortened by 1 base and J by 2 bases, with 12 bases between the two germline ends. CDR3: CASSLTSGLNYGYTF. CDR3 DNA: TGTGCCAGCAGCTTGACAAGCGGACTGAACTATGGCTACACCTTC.

The chain carries TRBV20-1 and TRBJ1-1; 10 bases fit TRBD1. Germline CDR1 reads DFQATT; CDR2 reads SNEGSKA (reference sequence). The CDR3 spans 15 residues. The J segment lost 0 bases and the V segment lost 3 bases, leaving 4 bases of the junction unmatched. In DNA, the CDR3 is TGCAGTGCTAGTTGGGGACAGGGGATGAACACTGAAGCTTTCTTT. Its protein is CSASWGQGMNTEAFF.